This TCR beta chain emerged from a study of T-cell reconstitution after alpha-beta-depleted transplantation in children. Concerning this clonotype itself: As yet, its antigen is unknown.

Notes on the study in general: Several hundred expanded graft clones reportedly were the source of alpha-beta T cells about two months after transplant. Surviving recipient cells, namely T cells and thymic progenitors, were the source of high day-60 TCRbeta diversity in some patients. After one year, T-cell counts and TCRbeta diversity mostly came from new T cells.

The germline CDR1 and CDR2 sequences are SGDLS and YYNGEE. V shed 2 bases and J shed 6 bases, with 9 bases lying between them. The CDR3 has 13 residues. Preparation of the TCRbeta library used unique molecular identifiers. TCRdb re-called the PCR reads with MiXCR, one entry per CDR3 protein. This table holds a few hundred thousand distinct CDR3 sequences, roughly a quarter found once. The sample in question was PBMCs, obtained before TCRalphabeta/CD19-depleted stem cell transplant. This receptor was obtained from a boy younger than two with Wiskott-Aldrich syndrome, due to receive a stem cell transplant. The chain combines TRBV9 with TRBJ2-1; D is unclear. CDR3 loop: CASSVAAVNEQFF. The CDR3 coding sequence is TGTGCCAGCAGCGTTGCGGCAGTCAATGAGCAGTTCTTC. The complete variable domain, with remaining parts taken from reference TRBV9 and TRBJ2-1, reads DSGVTQTPKHLITATGQRVTLRCSPRSGDLSVYWYQQSLDQGLQFLIQYYNGEERAKGNILERFSAQQFPDLHSELNLSSLELGDSALYFCASSVAAVNEQFFGPGTRLTVL.